Following are 2 T cell receptor beta chains from one sample sequenced in a study of molecular identifiers for immune sequencing clone quantification. Each CDR3 protein is one row after TCRdb ran MiXCR on the PCR reads. The sample contains about 510,000 distinct CDR3 sequences, about 22% of which appear only once. The sequencing sample was made of naive CD8+ T cells from blood, with Jurkat cell RNA spiked in. The subset was: FACS-sorted CD8+CD4-CCR7+CD45RA+ naive T cells. These receptors came from a human donor in good health. Some libraries in this study had Jurkat cell RNA spiked in.

The chain recombines TRBV2 with TRBJ2-7, with 9 positions matching TRBD1. This CDR3 comprises 15 residues. Germline V gene data show CDR1 as SNHLY and CDR2 as FYNNEI. Trimming at V came to 4 bases and at J to 5 bases, leaving 9 bases not matched to a gene. CDR3 DNA sequence: TGTGCCAGCAGTGTCATGGGACAGGGACCTCACGAGCAGTACTTC. It translates to CASSVMGQGPHEQYF.

The chain uses TRBV13 and TRBJ2-3; tentatively, D is TRBD2 (5 bases). This CDR3 comprises 17 residues. Germline assignment: CDR1 PRHDT and CDR2 FYEKMQ (reference sequence). Trimming left V 5 bases short and J 0 bases short, with 18 bases between. The CDR3 sequence: CASSPEKGGSSTDTQYF. The CDR3 DNA sequence: TGTGCCAGCAGCCCAGAAAAGGGCGGGTCAAGCACAGATACGCAGTATTTT.